These 23 T cell receptor beta chains were all obtained from the same sample, sequenced in a study of shared clonotypes between healthy human individuals. Assay used: immunoSEQ multiplex PCR; TCRdb lists only in-frame clones, some missing. The sample consists of some 200,000 clones, about 66% of them appearing once. The sequenced sample was memory CD4+ T cells sorted from blood. Indicated subset: CD45RA-negative fraction. The receptors were gathered from a man aged 25 to 45 in good health.

This clone has more than one count but fewer than ten. The V and J genes are TRBV6-1 and TRBJ2-3, with D uncertain. Trimming removed 3 bases at V and 9 bases at J, with 13 bases between. The CDR3 spans 13 residues. Looked up from germline, CDR1 is MNHNS and CDR2 is SASEGT. CDR3 DNA sequence: TGTGCCAGCAGTGATCGTACGGTCCTCACGCAGTATTTT. Translation: CASSDRTVLTQYF.

The chain has TRBV9 and TRBJ2-3; D is unresolved. Deletions cut 0 bases from V and 1 base from J, with 9 bases between. This CDR3 region has 15 residues. Per the germline V gene, CDR1 is SGDLS and CDR2 is YYNGEE. CDR3 residues: CASSVVGSGTDTQYF. Here the CDR3 DNA reads TGTGCCAGCAGCGTAGTGGGTTCGGGCACAGATACGCAGTATTTT.

V usage is TRBV7-9 and J usage is TRBJ2-2; D remains unclear. Germline V CDR1 and CDR2: SEHNR, FQNEAQ (reference sequence). The length of the CDR3 is 15 residues. Deletions cut 1 base from V and 3 bases from J, with 9 bases between. In DNA form, the CDR3 reads TGTGCCAGCAGCTTAGGTACTTCCGACACCGGGGAGCTGTTTTTT. The encoded protein is CASSLGTSDTGELFF.

The V call is TRBV6-6, the J call TRBJ2-7, with D possibly matching TRBD1 (5 bases). The V end was cut by 2 bases, the J end by 2 bases, with 7 bases between. The germline CDR1 and CDR2 sequences are MNHNY and SVGAGI (reference sequence). CDR3 length equals 13 residues. This chain's CDR3 is CASSYRQTYEQYF. The CDR3, as DNA: TGTGCCAGCAGTTACCGACAGACCTACGAGCAGTACTTC.

The chain joins TRBV5-4 to TRBJ2-5; no firm D call. Trimming took 1 base from V and 4 from J, leaving 8 bases between them. The germline CDR1 and CDR2 sequences are SGHNT and YYREEE (reference sequence). The CDR3 totals 13 residues. The CDR3 sequence is CASSLQIGETQYF. DNA of the CDR3: TGTGCCAGCAGCTTGCAAATAGGAGAGACCCAGTACTTC.

J is TRBJ2-3 and V is TRBV7-6, with a tentative D call TRBD2 (5 bases). The germline CDR1 and CDR2 sequences are SGHVS and FNYEAQ. The CDR3 has 15 amino acids. Trimming removed 3 bases from V and 0 bases from J, with 10 bases in between. The CDR3 loop reads CASSFRRSSTDTQYF. In DNA, the CDR3 is TGTGCCAGCAGCTTTCGGAGGTCTAGCACAGATACGCAGTATTTT.

J is TRBJ2-7 and V is TRBV2, with 9 bases aligning to TRBD1. The germline CDR1 and CDR2 sequences are SNHLY and FYNNEI. The V gene end was trimmed by 6 bases and the J gene end by 2 bases; junction bases not matched to a gene: 8. The CDR3 extends over 15 amino acids. The CDR3, as DNA: TGTGCCAGCAGGGGAAGGGACAGGGTAACCTACGAGCAGTACTTC. Its translation: CASRGRDRVTYEQYF.

This rearrangement joins TRBV5-1 to TRBJ2-5; D may be TRBD2 (5 bases). The CDR3 length is 15 residues. V was clipped by 0 bases and J by 1 base, with 10 bases between them. The germline gives CDR1 SGHRS, CDR2 YFSETQ. The CDR3 region has the DNA TGCGCCAGCAGCTTGGGGAACGGACTCCAAGAGACCCAGTACTTC. It is translated as CASSLGNGLQETQYF.

This clone was detected ten times or more. The V call is TRBV27, the J call TRBJ2-6; D uncertain. Germline CDR1 MNHEY, CDR2 SMNVEV (reference sequence). The CDR3 sequence is 13 residues long. Trimming stripped 5 bases from V and 1 base from J, with 3 bases between. The CDR3 DNA sequence: TGTGCCAGCAGTCCATCTGGGGCCAACGTCCTGACTTTC. Amino acids: CASSPSGANVLTF.

The chain employs TRBV5-1 and TRBJ2-1; no clear D gene. The V gene's germline CDR1 is SGHRS and CDR2 YFSETQ. Trimming removed 0 bases at V and 8 bases at J, with 6 bases between. This CDR3 region has 12 residues. The CDR3 sequence: CASSLVSDEQFF. The CDR3 DNA is TGCGCCAGCAGCTTGGTATCGGATGAGCAGTTCTTC.

The V and J genes are TRBV28 and TRBJ1-2; the match to TRBD1 covers 8 bases. With V trimmed by 10 bases and J by 11 bases, 18 bases remained unmatched. The CDR3 is 14 residues long. Germline CDR1 reads MDHEN; CDR2 reads SYDVKM. Written as DNA, the CDR3 is TGTGCCATCGCATCCCCGGGACAGGCGAGGGGGTACACCTTC. Translated: CAIASPGQARGYTF.

The chain combines TRBV6-1 with TRBJ1-2; tentative D call: TRBD1 (5 bases). Germline values: CDR1 MNHNS, CDR2 SASEGT. V gave up 3 bases and J gave up 4 bases, with 9 bases separating them. The CDR3 is 13 amino acids. Written as DNA, the CDR3 is TGTGCCAGCAGTGAGGGGGGTTCCTATGGCTACACCTTC. Protein sequence: CASSEGGSYGYTF.

This rearrangement joins TRBV2 to TRBJ2-7, with TRBD2 matching over 14 bases. This CDR3 contains 18 residues. Germline loops: CDR1 SNHLY, CDR2 FYNNEI. With 8 bases clipped from V and 2 bases from J, the junction kept 14 bases outside the gene matches. CDR3 coding DNA: TGTGCCAGCGGCGATTCCCCGGGACTAGCGGGAGCGACCTACGAGCAGTACTTC. This codes for CASGDSPGLAGATYEQYF.

This sequence joins TRBV5-1 and TRBJ2-5, with D possibly matching TRBD2 (7 bases). V lost 1 base, J lost 4 bases, and 11 bases lay in between. The germline CDR1 and CDR2 sequences are SGHRS and YFSETQ. The CDR3 has 14 residues. The CDR3 spells CASSLQGRGETQYF. The CDR3, as DNA: TGCGCCAGCAGCTTGCAGGGGAGGGGAGAGACCCAGTACTTC.

This clone was observed a few times. This sequence joins TRBV10-3 and TRBJ2-1, with D perhaps matching TRBD2 (6 bases). The CDR3 length is 13 residues. Germline loops: CDR1 ENHRY, CDR2 SYGVKD. Deletions cut 7 bases from V and 1 base from J, with 8 bases between. As DNA, the CDR3 is TGTGCCATCAAGGAGGGATCCTACAATGAGCAGTTCTTC. Protein sequence: CAIKEGSYNEQFF.

This chain connects TRBV15 to TRBJ2-5; 8 bases are shared with TRBD1. V trimming: 4 bases; J trimming: 3 bases; junction bases outside the gene matches: 4. The V gene's germline CDR1 is LNHNV and CDR2 YYDKDF (reference sequence). The CDR3 is 14 amino acids. CDR3 nucleotide sequence: TGTGCCACCAGCAAGGACAGGGCGGAAGAGACCCAGTACTTC. Translation: CATSKDRAEETQYF.

This chain uses TRBV2 with TRBJ2-4; 12 positions agree with TRBD2. V shed 6 bases, J shed 0 bases, and the junction held 9 bases outside the gene matches. The CDR3 sequence is 18 residues long. CDR1 SNHLY and CDR2 FYNNEI come from the germline V gene. The CDR3 here is CASSLTSGRRLAKNIQYF. The DNA for the CDR3 is TGTGCCAGCAGCCTCACTAGCGGGAGGAGGTTAGCCAAAAACATTCAGTACTTC.

The chain uses TRBV6-5 and TRBJ1-2; TRBD1 is a possible D gene (6 bases). This CDR3 has 13 amino acids. V was pared by 6 bases and J by 6 bases, with 14 bases between. In germline, CDR1 is MNHEY, CDR2 SVGAGI. The CDR3 DNA reads TGTGCCAGCAGACCCACAGGGACCGATGGCTACACCTTC. Amino acid sequence: CASRPTGTDGYTF.

The rearrangement uses TRBV28 and TRBJ2-1; 9 bases map to TRBD1. Trimming at V came to 1 base and at J to 7 bases, leaving 5 bases not matched to a gene. CDR3 length: 15 residues. Per the germline V gene, CDR1 is MDHEN and CDR2 is SYDVKM. CDR3 nucleotide sequence: TGTGCCAGCAGTTTATTGACAGGGGGTCTGAATGAGCAGTTCTTC. Translated: CASSLLTGGLNEQFF.

The DNA of the CDR3 is TGTGCCAGCAGTTCAGACGGGAGCTCCTACAATGAGCAGTTCTTC. Amino acids: CASSSDGSSYNEQFF. The chain combines TRBV7-3 with TRBJ2-1; D is possibly TRBD2 (6 bases). Trimming removed 6 bases from V and 0 bases from J, with 12 bases in between. Germline-derived CDR1 and CDR2 are SGHTA and FQGTGA. This CDR3 is built from 15 residues. Looking up the rest from reference TRBV7-3 and TRBJ2-1 gives the full variable domain: GAGVSQTPSNKVTEKGKYVELRCDPISGHTALYWYRQSLGQGPEFLIYFQGTGAADDSGLPNDRFFAVRPEGSVSTLKIQRTERGDSAVYLCASSSDGSSYNEQFFGPGTRLTVL.

This clone occurred once. This chain uses TRBV6-1 with TRBJ1-5; no clear D gene. Germline V gene sequence: CDR1 MNHNS, CDR2 SASEGT. V shed 4 bases and J shed 5 bases, with 15 bases lying between them. CDR3 size: 15 residues. The CDR3 reads CASSGGTAFYQPQHF. DNA of the CDR3: TGTGCCAGCAGTGGGGGAACAGCCTTTTATCAGCCCCAGCATTTT.

The table lists this clone with a few counts. One end of the junction fails to match germline, which may point to a read error. The gene calls are TRBV6-1 and TRBJ2-2, with D unclear. The CDR3 sequence is 13 residues long. The V gene's germline CDR1 is MNHNS and CDR2 SASEGT. In nucleotides, the CDR3 is TGTGCCAGCAGGGAAGGATTCGCCGGGGAGCTGTTTTTT. Amino acids: CASREGFAGELFF.

This clone was found many times. The J gene is TRBJ2-7, the V gene TRBV10-1, with 10 bases fitting TRBD2. J gave up 5 bases and V 8 bases, and 12 bases lay outside the gene matches. The CDR3 covers 15 residues. Germline lookup yields CDR1 WNHNN and CDR2 SYGVQD (reference sequence). CDR3 amino acids: CASSLTSGIGDEQYF. CDR3 DNA sequence: TGCGCCAGCTCTCTCACTAGCGGGATAGGCGACGAGCAGTACTTC.